This TCR beta chain was identified in a study of cytomegalovirus exposure and HLA in healthy donors. Germline CDR1 GTSNPN, CDR2 SVGIG (reference sequence). Trimming cost V 5 bases and J 3 bases; bases outside gene matches: 2. The CDR3 spans 12 residues. Broader study findings: After further analysis at a later stage, 15,000 to 20,000 TCR beta sequences were associated with HLA alleles at 0.05 false discovery rate. A few CMV-associated chains were confirmed in vitro to be specific for CMV antigens.

PCR primers comprised 60 Vbeta and 13 Jbeta primers. Some clones are missing from TCRdb's copy, which holds only in-frame ones; the method was immunoSEQ multiplex PCR. The table records roughly 73,000 clones, 70% to 80% of them present only once. With respect to this clone: The antigen remains unidentified.

The sample comprised PBMCs. The TCR comes from a man aged 35-49 years in good health and CMV-seronegative. The gene calls are TRBV30 and TRBJ1-1; 8 nucleotides line up with TRBD1. CDR3 sequence reads: CAWEQGDTEAFF. The CDR3, as DNA: TGTGCCTGGGAACAGGGGGACACTGAAGCTTTCTTT.